The present entry profiles one T cell receptor beta chain with its context. The sample comes from a study of blood T cell repertoires in COVID-19. Data came from immunoSEQ multiplex PCR; TCRdb stores just in-frame clones and leaves some out. The table shows about 320,000 clones, with about 87% occurring only once. With V trimmed by 4 bases and J by 0 bases, 12 bases remained unmatched. The germline gives CDR1 SGHNT, CDR2 YYREEE (reference sequence). The CDR3 runs 17 residues. This rearrangement joins TRBV5-4 to TRBJ1-1, with 7 bases fitting TRBD1. Sequencing was carried out using PBMCs or T cells enriched from blood (not recorded which). This clonotype originated in a woman in her late teens or twenties who had recovered from COVID-19. The CDR3 loop is CASSPRDRIPLNTEAFF. CDR3 DNA: TGTGCCAGCAGCCCTAGGGACAGAATTCCATTGAACACTGAAGCTTTCTTT.